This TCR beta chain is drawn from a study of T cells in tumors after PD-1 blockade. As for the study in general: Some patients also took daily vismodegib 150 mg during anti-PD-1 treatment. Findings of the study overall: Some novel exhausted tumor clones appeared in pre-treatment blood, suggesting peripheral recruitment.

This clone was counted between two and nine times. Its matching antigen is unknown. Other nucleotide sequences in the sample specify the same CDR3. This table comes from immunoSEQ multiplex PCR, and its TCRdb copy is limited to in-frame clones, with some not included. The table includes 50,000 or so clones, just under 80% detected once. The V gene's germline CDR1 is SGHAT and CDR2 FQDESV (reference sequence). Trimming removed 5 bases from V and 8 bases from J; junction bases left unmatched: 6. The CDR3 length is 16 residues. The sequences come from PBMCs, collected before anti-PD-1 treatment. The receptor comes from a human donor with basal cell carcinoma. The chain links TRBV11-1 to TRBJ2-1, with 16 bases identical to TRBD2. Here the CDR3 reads CASSLGLAGGRDEQFF. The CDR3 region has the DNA TGTGCCAGCAGCCTGGGACTAGCGGGAGGGCGGGATGAGCAGTTCTTC.